Described below is a single T cell receptor (beta chain) sequence and its context. Its specific antigen is unknown. No much larger clone exists at a distance of one base, and base qualities are not known. The data stem from a study of CD8+CD57+ T cells in acquired aplastic anemia (dated by TCRdb to 2017 to 2018). Concerning the study at large: DNA extracted from sorted CD4+ and CD8+ cells had a mean of around 3 ug, with a range of about 0.18 to 27.4 ug. Healthy donor samples averaged roughly 10 million reads for CD4+ and fewer than 12 million for CD8+ cells.

The germline V gene (reference sequence) provides CDR1 DFQATT and CDR2 SNEGSKA. V has 7 bases trimmed and J has 4 bases trimmed; junction bases matching no gene number 3. The CDR3 goes from the cysteine to the phenylalanine over 12 residues. The CDR3 DNA has 36 bases and is translated from base 1. TCR beta VDJ combination and CDR3 sequence profiling used genomic DNA as the template. An Illumina HiSeq 2000 was used for TCR repertoire sequencing. From the authors' description of their analysis: TRBV/TRBJ rearrangement plots, CDR3 size and DJ length profiles, and Simpson's diversity index were used to evaluate the repertoires. The most abundant DNA sequence in the deep sequencing data was taken as the immunodominant clone. CDR3 amino acid sequences were checked for sharing between subjects and were compared against published repertoires and the VDJdb database. TCRdb ran its own pipeline on the public reads, namely fastp trimming at Q25 and MiXCR clone calling, and kept in-frame beta chains. Every entry covers one CDR3 protein and lists the most common genes and DNA from its rows. Here the V and J calls rest on TCRdb's processing, not on the authors' analysis. This sample lists about 81,000 distinct CDR3 sequences; less than 60% were detected once. The ten largest clones capture approximately 60% of the sample.

Overall study outcomes, separate from this receptor: Between patients and healthy controls, no significant difference in CD8+ Simpson's diversity was found (P=0.060). Some 31 CD8+ CDR3 sequences were shared between patients and controls but appeared highly expressed in patients and within their immunodominant clones.

In this study, sorted CD4+ and CD8+ T cells from the blood of healthy subjects and of severe aplastic anemia patients had their TCR repertoires deep-sequenced. Ficoll-Paque density gradient centrifugation was used to isolate peripheral blood mononuclear cells. Before DNA extraction, CD4+ and CD8+ T cells were sorted by FACS or by magnetic beads. Recombination joined TRBV20-1 with TRBJ1-3; TRBD1 aligns with 8 central bases. The receptor comes from a human donor in good health, serving as a control. Sequencing was done on a sample of sorted CD4+, CD8+, or CD8+CD57+ T cells (not recorded which) from PBMCs. The DNA sequence is given as TGCAGTGGACAGGGGATCGGAAACACCATATATTTT. This gives the protein CSGQGIGNTIYF.